This record concerns one T cell receptor beta chain sequence. Its antigen is still unknown. This CDR3 has 13 residues. Germline CDR1 SQVTM, CDR2 ANQGSEA. The V gene lost 0 bases and the J gene lost 4 bases, with 9 bases spanning the gap. Via MiXCR, TCRdb re-called the reads, giving one row per CDR3 protein. The sample shows 700,000 to 850,000 distinct CDR3 sequences, about 31% of them seen only once. The data belong to a study of T cell repertoires in cytomegalovirus infection. Study in general: Selection of CMV epitopes for the study included recently identified HLA-C-restricted and well-studied HLA-B-restricted ones. The public TCR beta signatures pointed to both CMV infection and matching HLA type. General study points: HLA-C-restricted CMV clonotypes gave the most frequent clonotype in two of eight donors. Identification of carriers of CMV plus the relevant HLA was performed using cumulative public TCR beta family frequency.

This chain joins TRBV29-1 and TRBJ1-2; no firm D call. Sequenced here: cultured CD8+ T cells from PBMCs, sampled from culture after CMV antigen stimulation. This clonotype was obtained from a human donor in good health (CMV status not recorded). Some clones in this sample may be carry-over from other donors' samples. The CDR3 DNA is TGCAGCGTTGAAGATCAGGAAGGCTATGGCTACACCTTC. Translation gives CSVEDQEGYGYTF.